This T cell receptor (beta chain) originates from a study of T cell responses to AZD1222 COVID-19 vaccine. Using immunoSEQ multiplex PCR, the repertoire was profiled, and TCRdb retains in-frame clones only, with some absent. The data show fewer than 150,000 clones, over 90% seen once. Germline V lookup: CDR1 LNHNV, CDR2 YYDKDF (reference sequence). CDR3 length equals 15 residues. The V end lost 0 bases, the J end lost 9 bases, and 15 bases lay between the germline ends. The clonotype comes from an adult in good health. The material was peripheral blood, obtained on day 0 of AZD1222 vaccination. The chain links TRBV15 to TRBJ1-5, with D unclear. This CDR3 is CATSREVQLQGPQHF. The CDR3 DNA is TGTGCCACCAGCAGAGAGGTGCAGCTACAAGGGCCCCAGCATTTT.